A selection of T cell receptor beta chains follows, all from one sample in a study of cytotoxic CD8 clonotypes in ibrutinib-treated CLL. Profiled with immunoSEQ multiplex PCR; TCRdb holds only in-frame clones, not every one. The sample has some 160,000 clones; 81% are singletons. The sequencing used PBMCs, collected after 12 months of ibrutinib treatment. Receptors were obtained from a human donor with chronic lymphocytic leukemia. Each CDR3 is given with its conserved first and last residue. D genes are given only for firm matches. Some rows mark clone size as missing; the rest say once, few, many or name a class of expanded clone.

TRBV5-8	TRBD2	13	TRBJ2-3	NA	TGTGCCAGCAGCTCTAGCGGCGGGAATACGCAGTATTTT	CASSSSGGNTQYF
TRBV12-5	NA	11	TRBJ1-2	once	TGTGCTAGTGGCATGGACTATGGCTACACCTTC	CASGMDYGYTF
TRBV7-9	NA	15	TRBJ2-2	NA	TGTGCCAGCAGCCGCGACAGTCAGGGAACCGGGGAGCTGTTTTTT	CASSRDSQGTGELFF
TRBV15	TRBD1	15	TRBJ2-5	NA	TGTGCCACCAGCAAAGGGGGACAGGGCCAAGAGACCCAGTACTTC	CATSKGGQGQETQYF
TRBV9	TRBD1	16	TRBJ1-1	NA	TGTGCCAGCAGCGCCCGACAGGGGTTAATGAACACTGAAGCTTTCTTT	CASSARQGLMNTEAFF
TRBV2	NA	15	TRBJ2-6	NA	TGTGCCAGCAGTGATGTCAGCTCTGGGGCCAACGTCCTGACTTTC	CASSDVSSGANVLTF
TRBV27	NA	15	TRBJ2-5	NA	TGTGCCAGCCGCGCACGTGGGGCGGTATTCCAGACCCAGTACTTC	CASRARGAVFQTQYF
TRBV28	TRBD1	15	TRBJ1-1	NA	TGTGCCAGCAGTTCCGAGGGGACAGGAAACACTGAAGCTTTCTTT	CASSSEGTGNTEAFF
TRBV6-5	NA	13	TRBJ1-3	NA	TGTGCCAGCACTAGGACATCTGGAAACACCATATATTTT	CASTRTSGNTIYF
TRBV5-1	NA	16	TRBJ2-7	NA	TGCGCCAGCAGCTTGGGAAGGGGGGACATCGGCTACGAGCAGTACTTC	CASSLGRGDIGYEQYF